These T cell receptor beta chains were read from a single sample in a study of cytomegalovirus exposure and HLA in healthy donors. The method was immunoSEQ multiplex PCR; TCRdb's version includes in-frame clones alone and lacks a portion of them. The table shows about 130,000 clones, with roughly 84% occurring only once. Material for sequencing was PBMCs. These receptors were collected from a man aged 50 or older in good health and CMV-seronegative. Each CDR3 is given with its conserved first and last residue. The D gene is left open where the match is weak. Size tells how often a clone was seen (once, few, many) or the class of an expanded clone, and some rows leave it out.

clone_size,v_call,d_call,j_call,cdr3_aa,cdr3_nt
once,TRBV6-6,-,TRBJ1-5,CASSAHPTQPQHF,TGTGCCAGCAGTGCCCACCCAACACAGCCCCAGCATTTT
-,TRBV27,-,TRBJ1-1,CASTPRGTNTEAFF,TGTGCCAGCACCCCCCGGGGAACCAACACTGAAGCTTTCTTT
-,TRBV13,TRBD2,TRBJ2-5,CASSRGTSGGETQYF,TGTGCCAGCAGTCGCGGGACTAGCGGGGGGGAGACCCAGTACTTC
-,TRBV30,TRBD2,TRBJ2-7,CAWTSGGVGEQYF,TGTGCCTGGACTAGCGGGGGGGTGGGGGAGCAGTACTTC
-,TRBV10-3,-,TRBJ1-2,CAISPGSDYGYTF,TGTGCCATCAGCCCCGGGAGCGATTATGGCTACACCTTC
-,TRBV6-7,-,TRBJ1-3,CASSYHTETEGNTIYF,TGTGCCAGCAGTTACCACACGGAGACAGAGGGAAACACCATATATTTT
-,TRBV5-1,-,TRBJ2-5,CASSWLDLAGAETQYF,TGCGCCAGCAGCTGGTTGGATTTGGCAGGGGCAGAGACCCAGTACTTC
-,TRBV10-2,-,TRBJ1-6,CASSEGRDNSPLHF,TGCGCCAGCAGTGAAGGGAGGGATAATTCACCCCTCCACTTT
-,TRBV7-9,-,TRBJ1-2,CAGGSLYGYTF,TGTGCTGGAGGTAGCCTCTATGGCTACACCTTC
-,TRBV19,TRBD1,TRBJ2-5,CASSPGTAKQTQYF,TGTGCCAGTAGTCCCGGGACAGCCAAGCAAACCCAGTACTTC
few,TRBV6-1,TRBD1,TRBJ1-4,CASSRDRVNEKLFF,TGTGCCAGCAGTCGGGACAGGGTGAATGAAAAACTGTTTTTT
-,TRBV6-6,-,TRBJ1-2,CASSTTQRGASYGYTF,TGTGCCAGCAGTACAACACAAAGGGGCGCGAGCTATGGCTACACCTTC
-,TRBV7-3,TRBD2,TRBJ2-5,CASSPTGGAETQYF,TGTGCCAGCAGCCCTACGGGGGGGGCAGAGACCCAGTACTTC
-,TRBV5-1,TRBD2,TRBJ2-4,CASSLAGSGDVKNIQYF,TGCGCCAGCAGCTTGGCCGGGAGCGGGGATGTCAAAAACATTCAGTACTTC
-,TRBV2,-,TRBJ2-5,CASSEAAETQYF,TGTGCCAGCAGTGAAGCAGCGGAGACCCAGTACTTC
few,TRBV6-1,TRBD1,TRBJ2-7,CASRVGTGFYEQYF,TGTGCCAGCCGTGTCGGGACAGGGTTTTATGAGCAGTACTTC
once,TRBV27,-,TRBJ2-4,CASAAVIAKNIQYF,TGTGCCAGCGCGGCGGTTATCGCCAAAAACATTCAGTACTTC
-,TRBV4-1,TRBD1,TRBJ1-4,CASSQLSGTGDEKLFF,TGCGCCAGCAGCCAACTGTCCGGGACAGGGGATGAAAAACTGTTTTTT
-,TRBV4-1,-,TRBJ2-7,CASSQDIVSEQYF,TGCGCCAGCAGCCAAGATATCGTTTCCGAGCAGTACTTC
few,TRBV19,-,TRBJ1-5,CASSTPLADQPQHF,TGTGCCAGTAGTACCCCCCTGGCGGATCAGCCCCAGCATTTT
once,TRBV7-9,-,TRBJ2-5,CASRELQETQYF,TGTGCCAGCCGGGAGCTCCAGGAGACCCAGTACTTC
-,TRBV4-2,-,TRBJ1-5,CASSPFGGNQPQHF,TGTGCCAGCAGCCCTTTCGGCGGGAATCAGCCCCAGCATTTT
-,TRBV7-8,-,TRBJ2-3,CASAGRTDTQYF,TGTGCCAGCGCGGGGCGCACAGATACGCAGTATTTT
-,TRBV9,TRBD1,TRBJ1-6,CASSPRTGNSPLHF,TGTGCCAGCAGCCCGCGGACAGGGAATTCACCCCTCCACTTT
-,TRBV9,-,TRBJ2-3,CASSDGTSTDTQYF,TGTGCCAGCAGCGATGGGACTAGCACAGATACGCAGTATTTT
-,TRBV4-2,-,TRBJ1-6,CASSQVGEPLHF,TGTGCCAGCAGCCAAGTCGGGGAGCCCCTCCACTTT
-,TRBV7-9,TRBD1,TRBJ1-1,CASSFQGASNTEAFF,TGTGCCAGCAGCTTCCAGGGGGCTTCGAACACTGAAGCTTTCTTT
few,TRBV30,-,TRBJ2-7,CAWAQGSYEQYF,TGTGCCTGGGCCCAGGGTTCCTACGAGCAGTACTTC
-,TRBV4-2,TRBD1,TRBJ1-4,CASSQSTGGGEKLFF,TGTGCCAGCAGCCAGTCCACAGGGGGCGGTGAAAAACTGTTTTTT
few,TRBV6-6,-,TRBJ1-2,CASRYPDTSYTF,TGTGCCAGCAGATACCCGGACACGAGCTACACCTTC
-,TRBV6-5,-,TRBJ2-7,CASSYTGLREQYF,TGTGCCAGCAGTTACACGGGACTGAGGGAGCAGTACTTC
-,TRBV5-4,-,TRBJ1-3,CASSSPSGGENTIYF,TGTGCCAGCAGCTCCCCCTCGGGGGGCGAAAACACCATATATTTT
-,TRBV14,-,TRBJ1-6,CASSQVTRGPLHF,TGTGCCAGCAGCCAAGTGACCCGGGGGCCCCTCCACTTT
few,TRBV7-9,TRBD1,TRBJ2-1,CASRSTGYDEQFF,TGTGCCAGCCGATCGACAGGGTACGATGAGCAGTTCTTC
-,TRBV5-8,-,TRBJ2-5,CASSFPREQYF,TGTGCCAGCAGCTTTCCTCGGGAGCAGTACTTC
-,TRBV11-2,-,TRBJ1-3,CASSSRTVGSGNTIYF,TGTGCCAGCAGCTCACGGACAGTCGGCTCTGGAAACACCATATATTTT
-,TRBV19,-,TRBJ2-1,CASSISTVSYNEQFF,TGTGCCAGTAGTATATCGACAGTCTCCTACAATGAGCAGTTCTTC
few,TRBV2,-,TRBJ2-3,CASSPGVTTDTQYF,TGTGCCAGTAGTCCCGGGGTCACCACAGATACGCAGTATTTT
-,TRBV30,-,TRBJ1-4,CAWSGRDATNEKLFF,TGTGCCTGGAGTGGGCGGGATGCAACTAATGAAAAACTGTTTTTT
-,TRBV4-3,-,TRBJ1-2,CASSQDTGPQGYGYTF,TGCGCCAGCAGCCAAGATACCGGGCCTCAGGGCTATGGCTACACCTTC
-,TRBV6-6,-,TRBJ2-1,CASSPAGAEQFF,TGTGCCAGCAGTCCGGCGGGGGCTGAGCAGTTCTTC
-,TRBV4-1,TRBD1,TRBJ2-5,CASSTHLQGKQETQYF,TGCGCCAGCAGCACCCACCTACAGGGGAAACAAGAGACCCAGTACTTC
-,TRBV28,TRBD1,TRBJ1-1,CASSTRQGRDTEAFF,TGTGCCAGCAGTACCCGACAGGGACGCGACACTGAAGCTTTCTTT
-,TRBV11-2,TRBD1,TRBJ1-1,CASSPWQGVTEAFF,TGTGCCAGCAGCCCTTGGCAGGGGGTTACTGAAGCTTTCTTT